The T cell receptor beta chain described here comes from a study of T cell responses to AZD1222 COVID-19 vaccine. The assay was immunoSEQ multiplex PCR, and TCRdb's table has in-frame clones only and misses some. Here the sample spans over 130,000 clones, roughly 91% being singletons. A note on this clone: Its antigen is unknown.

Study-wide results and caveats: The reported proportion of spike-specific TCRs targeting unmutated variant regions was nearly half. Females made up more of the donors, who were largely white British, and clonal diversity may have come out too low. The number of AZD1222 recipients seropositive at baseline was only six. CD4 TCRs covered the whole spike, strongest at regions 160-218 and 743-854.

CDR1 and CDR2 from the germline V gene are LGHDT and YNNKEL (reference sequence). This CDR3 contains 14 residues. With V trimmed by 1 base and J by 6 bases, 4 bases remained unmatched. The genes are TRBV3-1 (or the pseudogene TRBV3-2) and TRBJ2-7, with 9 bases identical to TRBD2. This sequence originates from an adult who received the AZD1222 COVID-19 vaccine. Sample: peripheral blood, taken 28 days after the second AZD1222 dose. CDR3 sequence (DNA): TGTGCCAGCAGCCAAGTGACTAGCGGCCTCGAGCAGTACTTC. Translating it yields CASSQVTSGLEQYF.